Given below is one T cell receptor (beta chain) in context. What it binds is not known. This sample was included in a study of T cell responses to AZD1222 COVID-19 vaccine. Trimming left V 2 bases short and J 4 bases short, with 11 bases between. The V gene's germline CDR1 is LGHNA and CDR2 YSLEER. CDR3 size: 14 residues. Study results and limitations: Spike was spanned by vaccine-associated CD4 TCRs, which were dominant at 160-218 and 743-854.

Generated by immunoSEQ multiplex PCR, the TCRdb table keeps only in-frame clones and is missing some. The sample holds about 140,000 clones, 91% seen once. The origin of this receptor is an adult in good health. The starting material was peripheral blood, obtained on day 0 of AZD1222 vaccination. The V gene is TRBV4-3, the J gene TRBJ1-2, with a possible D match to TRBD1 (6 bases). CDR3 protein: CASSQKGEGYGYTF. The CDR3 DNA reads TGCGCCAGCAGCCAAAAGGGGGAGGGCTATGGCTACACCTTC.